This TCR beta chain was sequenced during a study of Ad26.COV2.S vaccination and SARS-CoV-2 variants. The repertoire was sequenced with immunoSEQ multiplex PCR; TCRdb's copy has only in-frame clones and lacks some. This table has over 110,000 clones, 86% appearing once. This CDR3 region has 14 residues. The V gene's germline CDR1 is SGHNT and CDR2 YENEEA. V shed 5 bases and J 1 base; nucleotides not matched to a gene: 2. The sample in question was peripheral blood, obtained after recovery from COVID-19. The receptor was isolated from a human donor who had recovered from COVID-19. The chain links TRBV11-3 to TRBJ2-3, with 8 bases lining up with TRBD2. In nucleotides, the CDR3 is TGTGCCAGCAGCGGTAGCGGGGGCACAGATACGCAGTATTTT. The encoded protein is CASSGSGGTDTQYF.